The 17 T cell receptor beta chains below all came from one sample that was sequenced in a study of molecular identifiers for immune sequencing clone quantification. One entry per CDR3 protein results from TCRdb running MiXCR on the PCR reads. The repertoire holds about 510,000 distinct CDR3 sequences, with approximately 25% as singletons. The specimen sequenced was naive CD8+ T cells from blood, with Jurkat cell RNA spiked in. Subset of the sample: FACS-sorted CD8+CD4-CCR7+CD45RA+ naive T cells. The receptors were gathered from a human donor in good health. Some libraries in this study had Jurkat cell RNA spiked in.

This clonotype occurred a few times. This chain uses TRBV2 with TRBJ1-5, with 11 bases that match TRBD1. The trim removed 5 bases at V and 1 base at J, leaving 10 bases unmatched. This CDR3 has 18 amino acids. Germline-derived CDR1 and CDR2 are SNHLY and FYNNEI. The CDR3 reads CASSLLDRGLGSNQPQHF. In DNA, the CDR3 is TGTGCCAGCAGTCTATTGGACAGGGGGCTCGGCAGCAATCAGCCCCAGCATTTT.

This clonotype turned up a few times. The chain is built from TRBV30 and TRBJ2-5; D might be TRBD1 (6 bases). This CDR3 is 17 amino acids long. V was clipped by 3 bases and J by 4 bases, with 24 bases between them. Per the germline V gene, CDR1 is GTSNPN and CDR2 is SVGIG (reference sequence). The CDR3 DNA is TGTGCCTGGAGCCCCCCGCCGTCGTGGCAGGGGTTAGAGACCCAGTACTTC. It yields the protein CAWSPPPSWQGLETQYF.

The chain is built from TRBV3-1 and TRBJ2-1, with D maybe TRBD2 (6 bases). Germline CDR1 is LGHDT and CDR2 is YNNKEL (reference sequence). The CDR3 has 15 amino acids. Trimming shortened V by 2 bases and J by 8 bases, and 16 bases separated the two germline ends. In nucleotides, the CDR3 is TGTGCCAGCAGCCAAATAGCCGTTTCGGGGGATGAGCAGTTCTTC. This gives the protein CASSQIAVSGDEQFF.

This clonotype occurred a few times. The gene calls are TRBV4-1 and TRBJ1-5; the D gene is possibly TRBD1 (5 bases). The CDR3 contains 14 residues. Looked up from germline, CDR1 is MGHRA and CDR2 is YSYEKL. V lost 7 bases, J lost 7 bases, and 17 bases lay in between. The CDR3 is CASNQRGDGQPQHF. For the CDR3, the DNA is TGCGCCAGCAACCAGCGGGGGGACGGGCAGCCCCAGCATTTT.

For this clonotype: A much larger clonotype is one base distant, so this may be a read error. The chain links TRBV28 to TRBJ2-3; 7 bases align to TRBD1. The CDR3 is 17 amino acids. The V gene end was trimmed by 3 bases and the J gene end by 2 bases; junction bases not matched to a gene: 11. CDR1 is MDHEN, CDR2 SYDVKM, per germline. As DNA, the CDR3 is TGTGCCAGCAGTTTCACCGGGACAGAGACTCACACAGATACGCAGTATTTT. Its protein is CASSFTGTETHTDTQYF.

Points on this clonotype: The junction shows a germline mismatch at one end, possibly a read error. The chain uses TRBV4-1 and TRBJ2-1; 7 bases line up with TRBD1. There are 12 residues in the CDR3. Germline values: CDR1 MGHRA, CDR2 YSYEKL. CDR3 nucleotide sequence: TGCGTCAGCAGCCAAGGAGACAGGGTACAGTTCTTC. Its translation is CVSSQGDRVQFF.

This chain joins TRBV30 and TRBJ2-7, with D unresolved. The V gene's germline CDR1 is GTSNPN and CDR2 SVGIG (reference sequence). This CDR3 has 14 amino acids. The V end lost 2 bases, the J end lost 5 bases, and 16 bases lay between the germline ends. In DNA, the CDR3 is TGTGCCTGGAGTATCGGACGAAATCTTGACGAGCAGTACTTC. Translating it yields CAWSIGRNLDEQYF.

This clonotype was found once. This may be a read error: a much more frequent sequence differs by one nucleotide. V and J are TRBV30 and TRBJ2-7; 10 bases map to TRBD2. Germline CDR1 GTSNPN, CDR2 SVGIG (reference sequence). The CDR3 covers 12 residues. The CDR3 sequence: CAWSLLAGEQCF. CDR3 in DNA: TGTGCCTGGAGTCTCCTAGCGGGAGAGCAGTGCTTC.

The rearrangement uses TRBV12-3 or TRBV12-4 and TRBJ2-7, with D tentatively TRBD2 (5 bases). V lost 2 bases and J 3 bases, leaving 8 bases between the germline ends. This CDR3 spans 13 amino acids. The CDR3 protein is CASSLWAGYEQYF. CDR3 nucleotide sequence: TGTGCCAGCAGTTTATGGGCGGGCTACGAGCAGTACTTC.

CDR3: CASSSRLAGTDTQYF. The CDR3 coding sequence is TGTGCCAGCAGCTCTAGACTAGCGGGAACAGATACGCAGTATTTT. The chain couples TRBV7-2 to TRBJ2-3, with 11 positions matching TRBD2. There are 15 residues in the CDR3. The ends lost 4 bases at V and 3 bases at J; junction bases unmatched: 3. CDR1 SGHTA and CDR2 FQGNSA come from the germline V gene. The variable domain in full, completed from reference TRBV7-2 and TRBJ2-3, reads GAGVSQSPSNKVTEKGKDVELRCDPISGHTALYWYRQSLGQGLEFLIYFQGNSAPDKSGLPSDRFSAERTGGSVSTLTIQRTQQEDSAVYLCASSSRLAGTDTQYFGPGTRLTVL.

At least ten counts were recorded for this clonotype. At one end, the junction sequence differs from germline, possibly due to a read error. This chain joins TRBV7-9 and TRBJ2-3; 11 positions match TRBD2. CDR3 size: 12 residues. CDR1 is SEHNR and CDR2 is FQNEAQ in the germline V gene (reference sequence). In DNA, the CDR3 is TGTGCCAGCAGCATTCCGACTAGCGGGGTAGTATTT. The encoded protein is CASSIPTSGVVF.

Details on this clonotype: A clone one base away is much larger, so this may be a read error. This chain links TRBV27 with TRBJ1-5; no reliable D call. The CDR3 has 13 amino acids. Germline CDR1 MNHEY, CDR2 SMNVEV (reference sequence). The CDR3 nucleotides read TGTGCCAGCAGTTTCGCTTCAAATCAGCCCCCGCATTTT. Translating gives CASSFASNQPPHF.

This clonotype was found many times. This chain joins TRBV4-3 and TRBJ2-5, with D possibly matching TRBD2 (6 bases). This CDR3 region has 17 residues. The V gene's germline CDR1 is LGHNA and CDR2 YSLEER. V was trimmed by 0 bases and J by 6 bases, leaving 20 bases between them. DNA for the CDR3: TGCGCCAGCAGCCAAGATCGTGCGGGGATGGGTCCCAAGACCCAGTACTTC. Protein product: CASSQDRAGMGPKTQYF.

V usage is TRBV27 and J usage is TRBJ2-3; D remains unclear. CDR1 and CDR2 from the germline V gene are MNHEY and SMNVEV (reference sequence). V lost 7 bases, J lost 2 bases, and 13 bases lay in between. The CDR3 totals 14 residues. The CDR3 reads CASTRRGHTDTQYF. Here the CDR3 DNA reads TGTGCCAGCACAAGGCGAGGCCACACAGATACGCAGTATTTT.

The chain carries TRBV7-2 and TRBJ2-5, with 8 positions matching TRBD2. With 4 bases clipped from V and 5 bases from J, the junction kept 15 bases outside the gene matches. CDR1 SGHTA and CDR2 FQGNSA come from the germline V gene. The CDR3 is 17 amino acids. CDR3 residues: CASSSVTSDRQGETQYF. CDR3 nucleotides: TGTGCCAGCAGCTCTGTGACTAGCGACCGACAAGGGGAGACCCAGTACTTC. Using reference TRBV7-2 and TRBJ2-5 for the parts outside the CDR3, the full variable domain is GAGVSQSPSNKVTEKGKDVELRCDPISGHTALYWYRQSLGQGLEFLIYFQGNSAPDKSGLPSDRFSAERTGGSVSTLTIQRTQQEDSAVYLCASSSVTSDRQGETQYFGPGTRLLVL.

There are many counts of this clonotype. The V and J genes are TRBV6-1 and TRBJ2-2; 11 bases are a match to TRBD1. The V and J ends lost 5 bases and 5 bases, in that order; junction bases with no gene match: 7. The CDR3 sequence is 16 residues long. Per germline, CDR1 MNHNS and CDR2 SASEGT. The CDR3 here is CASSLGTGGITGELFF. The CDR3 DNA reads TGTGCCAGCAGTCTGGGGACAGGGGGTATAACCGGGGAGCTGTTTTTT.

This clonotype was counted only a few times. This chain links TRBV3-1 with TRBJ2-5; the match to TRBD2 covers 7 bases. The CDR3 loop spans 18 amino acids. Germline-derived CDR1 and CDR2 are LGHDT and YNNKEL (reference sequence). Germline trimming cut 0 bases from V and 0 bases from J; bases unmatched to any gene: 10. CDR3 sequence reads: CASSQERGLAAYQETQYF. CDR3 nucleotide sequence: TGTGCCAGCAGCCAAGAAAGAGGGCTAGCGGCCTACCAAGAGACCCAGTACTTC.